A single sample gave rise to the 31 T cell receptor beta chains below, sequenced in a study of blood T cell repertoires in COVID-19. TCRdb's table, derived via immunoSEQ multiplex PCR, lists solely in-frame clones and lacks some. The sample lists hundreds of thousands of clones, around nine tenths occurring once. Sequencing used peripheral blood. The receptors here all came from a man in his 60s with acute or convalescent COVID-19.

The V and J genes are TRBV5-1 and TRBJ2-3, with 7 nucleotides matching TRBD1. Trimming took 2 bases from V and 1 from J; bases not matched to a gene: 4. The length of the CDR3 is 15 residues. Germline values: CDR1 SGHRS, CDR2 YFSETQ. In DNA form, the CDR3 reads TGCGCCAGCAGCTTAAGGGGGCTGGGCACAGATACGCAGTATTTT. This sequence encodes CASSLRGLGTDTQYF.

The V call is TRBV12-3 or TRBV12-4, the J call TRBJ1-5; the D is unclear. CDR3 length: 12 residues. V was cut by 4 bases and J by 5 bases, with 6 bases left in between. The CDR3: CASSSLDQPQHF. In nucleotides, the CDR3 is TGTGCCAGCAGTTCGTTAGATCAGCCCCAGCATTTT.

This chain links TRBV5-1 with TRBJ1-5; TRBD1 agrees at 9 bases. Germline V gene lookup returns CDR1 SGHRS and CDR2 YFSETQ. Trimming at V came to 3 bases and at J to 3 bases, leaving 7 bases not matched to a gene. This CDR3 contains 16 residues. The CDR3 sequence: CASSWGGTGPNQPQHF. The CDR3 DNA follows: TGCGCCAGCAGCTGGGGAGGGACAGGGCCCAATCAGCCCCAGCATTTT. Supplemented by reference TRBV5-1 and TRBJ1-5, the full variable domain reads KAGVTQTPRYLIKTRGQQVTLSCSPISGHRSVSWYQQTPGQGLQFLFEYFSETQRNKGNFPGRFSGRQFSNSRSEMNVSTLELGDSALYLCASSWGGTGPNQPQHFGDGTRLSIL.

This sequence joins TRBV27 and TRBJ1-4; the D gene is possibly TRBD1 (6 bases). Deletions cut 7 bases from V and 8 bases from J, with 17 bases between. CDR1 and CDR2 from the germline V gene are MNHEY and SMNVEV (reference sequence). This CDR3 comprises 14 residues. The CDR3 DNA reads as TGTGCCAGCAAATCTTGGGGGGGCCGGGAAAAACTGTTTTTT. This sequence encodes CASKSWGGREKLFF. The full variable domain, with the rest looked up from reference TRBV27 and TRBJ1-4, is EAQVTQNPRYLITVTGKKLTVTCSQNMNHEYMSWYRQDPGLGLRQIYYSMNVEVTDKGDVPEGYKVSRKEKRNFPLILESPSPNQTSLYFCASKSWGGREKLFFGSGTQLSVL.

The V and J genes are TRBV7-2 and TRBJ2-5, with 9 bases aligning to TRBD1. The CDR3 sequence is 14 residues long. Looked up from germline, CDR1 is SGHTA and CDR2 is FQGNSA. J was trimmed by 4 bases and V by 5 bases; bases with no gene match: 5. CDR3: CASSRGGQGETQYF. CDR3 DNA: TGTGCCAGCAGCCGCGGGGGACAGGGAGAGACCCAGTACTTC.

The chain couples TRBV3-1 (or the pseudogene TRBV3-2) to TRBJ2-1; the D gene is possibly TRBD2 (7 bases). CDR3 length: 16 residues. Trimming took off 0 bases at V and 0 bases at J, with 9 bases between the two ends. The germline V gene has CDR1 LGHDT and CDR2 YNNKEL (reference sequence). CDR3 region: CASSQERGHSYNEQFF. CDR3 bases: TGTGCCAGCAGCCAAGAGCGGGGGCACTCCTACAATGAGCAGTTCTTC.

The chain combines TRBV9 with TRBJ1-3; TRBD1 matches at 9 bases. The CDR3 consists of 15 residues. Trimming removed 3 bases from V and 7 bases from J; junction bases left unmatched: 8. Germline V gene data show CDR1 as SGDLS and CDR2 as YYNGEE. The CDR3 reads CASSGSGTGSNTIYF. In nucleotides, the CDR3 is TGTGCCAGCAGCGGCTCCGGGACAGGGTCCAACACCATATATTTT.

This chain joins TRBV18 and TRBJ2-1, with 10 bases identical to TRBD1. V dropped 1 base and J dropped 8; count of bases not matched to a gene: 5. This CDR3 is 15 amino acids long. The V gene's germline CDR1 is KGHSH and CDR2 LQKENI. CDR3 region: CASSPQGQGIHEQFF. The CDR3 region has the DNA TGTGCCAGCTCACCACAGGGACAGGGGATCCATGAGCAGTTCTTC.

The chain uses TRBV6-5 and TRBJ2-7; 7 bases map to TRBD1. V trimming: 6 bases; J trimming: 7 bases; junction bases outside the gene matches: 12. CDR3 length: 14 amino acids. CDR1 and CDR2 from the germline V gene are MNHEY and SVGAGI. The chain's CDR3 is CASSGTGAALEQYF. The CDR3 bases are TGTGCCAGCAGCGGAACAGGGGCGGCATTGGAGCAGTACTTC.

J is TRBJ2-7 and V is TRBV4-1; D is perhaps TRBD1 (5 bases). Between the trimmed V and J ends, which lost 1 base and 0 bases, there was a span of 7 bases. From germline, CDR1 is MGHRA and CDR2 YSYEKL. CDR3 length equals 14 residues. CDR3 nucleotide sequence: TGCGCCAGCAGCCAAGGACAGAACTCCTACGAGCAGTACTTC. It specifies CASSQGQNSYEQYF.

V is TRBV28 and J is TRBJ1-1; TRBD1 is a possible D gene (5 bases). The CDR3 is 15 residues long. CDR1 is MDHEN, CDR2 SYDVKM, per germline. Trimming took off 6 bases at V and 1 base at J, with 15 bases between the two ends. DNA for the CDR3: TGTGCCAGCAGCCCTCTCCGGGGGAGGAACACTGAAGCTTTCTTT. Residues: CASSPLRGRNTEAFF.

This clone has just a few counts. This rearrangement joins TRBV2 to TRBJ1-5; D call uncertain. Germline V gene lookup returns CDR1 SNHLY and CDR2 FYNNEI. V was clipped by 1 base and J by 1 base, with 5 bases between them. The CDR3 length is 14 residues. The CDR3 region is CASSEGRSNQPQHF. The CDR3 coding sequence is TGTGCCAGCAGTGAAGGGCGGAGCAATCAGCCCCAGCATTTT.

J is TRBJ1-5 and V is TRBV6-2 or TRBV6-3; possibly TRBD1 for D (6 bases). The V end lost 6 bases, the J end lost 6 bases, and 9 bases lay between the germline ends. This CDR3 comprises 12 residues. Looked up from germline, CDR1 is MNHEY and CDR2 is SVGEGT. CDR3 sequence: CASSSRGQPQHF. CDR3 DNA sequence: TGTGCCAGCAGCAGCAGGGGTCAGCCCCAGCATTTT.

The J gene is TRBJ2-7, the V gene TRBV29-1, with 8 bases identical to TRBD1. The CDR3 has 13 residues. Germline CDR1 SQVTM, CDR2 ANQGSEA. The J segment lost 6 bases and the V segment lost 0 bases, leaving 4 bases of the junction unmatched. CDR3 amino acids: CSVEDRGLSEQYF. CDR3 bases: TGCAGCGTTGAAGACAGGGGGCTCAGCGAGCAGTACTTC.

CDR3 in amino acids: CASSRYTSTGELFF. In nucleotides, the CDR3 is TGTGCCAGCAGCCGTTATACTAGCACCGGGGAGCTGTTTTTT. The J gene is TRBJ2-2, the V gene TRBV3-1 (or the pseudogene TRBV3-2), with a weak D call TRBD2 (5 bases). V dropped 4 bases and J dropped 4 bases, with 10 bases sitting between them. CDR3 size: 14 residues. CDR1 and CDR2 from the germline V gene are LGHDT and YNNKEL (reference sequence).

The chain couples TRBV21-1 to TRBJ2-7; TRBD1 is the table's D call and was not checked against the DNA. TRBV21-1 is tagged as a pseudogene. The CDR3 is 16 residues long. The CDR3 sequence is CASGRPDRYSSYEQYF. The CDR3 coding sequence is TGTGCCAGCGGACGCCCGGACAGGTACAGCTCCTACGAGCAGTACTTC.

This sequence joins TRBV29-1 and TRBJ2-5, with D possibly being TRBD2 (5 bases). The CDR3 consists of 14 residues. Trimming pared 6 bases from V and 4 bases from J, leaving 18 bases between. The germline V gene encodes CDR1 SQVTM and CDR2 ANQGSEA. CDR3 region: CSVLWTGWSETQYF. The CDR3 nucleotides are TGCAGCGTGCTCTGGACTGGGTGGTCAGAGACCCAGTACTTC.

The chain joins TRBV18 to TRBJ1-3; a weak D match, TRBD1 (5 bases). Trimming shortened V by 1 base and J by 1 base, and 20 bases separated the two germline ends. This CDR3 is 19 amino acids long. Per germline, CDR1 KGHSH and CDR2 LQKENI. CDR3 region: CASSPRGVGRGFSGNTIYF. The CDR3 DNA is TGTGCCAGCTCACCACGCGGCGTCGGGAGGGGCTTTTCTGGAAACACCATATATTTT.

This chain connects TRBV6-6 to TRBJ1-2, with D possibly matching TRBD1 (6 bases). The CDR3 sequence is 14 residues long. Germline V gene sequence: CDR1 MNHNY, CDR2 SVGAGI (reference sequence). The germline V and J ends were trimmed by 4 bases and 8 bases, with 17 bases remaining between them. CDR3 sequence reads: CASSFLPRDNGYTF. The DNA for the CDR3 is TGTGCCAGCAGTTTCCTCCCCCGGGACAACGGCTACACCTTC.

The chain combines TRBV9 with TRBJ2-3; unclear D gene. The V end was cut by 2 bases, the J end by 5 bases, with 3 bases between. Per germline, CDR1 SGDLS and CDR2 YYNGEE. The CDR3 extends over 11 amino acids. For the CDR3, the DNA is TGTGCCAGCAGCGTCAGAGATACGCAGTATTTT. Its protein is CASSVRDTQYF.

This clone is a singleton in its sample. CDR3 coding DNA: TGTGCCAGCAGTTTCTCCGGACAGGGCCAAGAGACCCAGTACTTC. Its translation: CASSFSGQGQETQYF. V and J are TRBV28 and TRBJ2-5; the match to TRBD1 covers 8 bases. The germline V gene has CDR1 MDHEN and CDR2 SYDVKM. CDR3 size: 15 residues. V was pared by 3 bases and J by 1 base, with 4 bases of the junction left unmatched. Variable domain in full (rest from reference TRBV28 and TRBJ2-5): DVKVTQSSRYLVKRTGEKVFLECVQDMDHENMFWYRQDPGLGLRLIYFSYDVKMKEKGDIPEGYSVSREKKERFSLILESASTNQTSMYLCASSFSGQGQETQYFGPGTRLLVL.

This clone was observed once. The J gene is TRBJ2-3, the V gene TRBV4-2, with TRBD2 matching over 8 bases. Trimming took 0 bases from V and 3 from J; bases not matched to a gene: 8. CDR3 length equals 17 residues. CDR1 is LGHNA, CDR2 YNFKEQ, per germline. CDR3 DNA: TGTGCCAGCAGCCAAGATTGGGCGCGGGGGGTTACAGATACGCAGTATTTT. It specifies CASSQDWARGVTDTQYF.

The V and J genes are TRBV4-3 and TRBJ2-1; 9 nucleotides match TRBD1. CDR1 is LGHNA, CDR2 YSLEER, per germline. With V trimmed by 0 bases and J by 6 bases, 6 bases remained unmatched. The CDR3 is made up of 16 amino acids. DNA of the CDR3: TGCGCCAGCAGCCAAGACACCGGGACAGGGTTCAATGAGCAGTTCTTC. Its translation is CASSQDTGTGFNEQFF.

V is TRBV4-3 and J is TRBJ2-1, with D possibly matching TRBD2 (5 bases). In germline, CDR1 is LGHNA, CDR2 YSLEER. V dropped 1 base and J dropped 10 bases, with 5 bases sitting between them. The CDR3 totals 11 residues. The CDR3 reads CASSQGGEQFF. The CDR3 coding sequence is TGCGCCAGCAGCCAAGGCGGGGAGCAGTTCTTC.

The V gene is TRBV6-5, the J gene TRBJ2-7; 10 nucleotides match TRBD1. V was clipped by 8 bases and J by 2 bases; unmatched bases: 9. From germline, CDR1 is MNHEY and CDR2 SVGAGI. The CDR3 runs to 15 residues. This CDR3 is CASGTGQGRTYEQYF. The CDR3 nucleotides read TGTGCCAGCGGCACGGGACAGGGGAGAACCTACGAGCAGTACTTC.

This clone was recorded once. The V and J genes are TRBV19 and TRBJ1-5; tentatively, D is TRBD1 (5 bases). Germline V CDR1 and CDR2: LNHDA, SQIVND (reference sequence). Trimming left V 6 bases short and J 2 bases short, with 11 bases between. CDR3 length: 14 residues. This CDR3 reads CASSPGGGNQPQHF. Here the CDR3 DNA reads TGTGCCAGTAGCCCCGGGGGGGGCAATCAGCCCCAGCATTTT.

The V call is TRBV5-1, the J call TRBJ1-6, with D possibly matching TRBD1 (5 bases). The CDR3 is made up of 14 amino acids. V dropped 4 bases and J dropped 10 bases, with 15 bases sitting between them. Germline V gene sequence: CDR1 SGHRS, CDR2 YFSETQ. Here the CDR3 DNA reads TGCGCCAGCAGCCCGGACACCGGCGGCTCACCCCTCCACTTT. The encoded protein is CASSPDTGGSPLHF.

This chain links TRBV5-4 with TRBJ2-7; TRBD1 might be the D (6 bases). This CDR3 spans 15 amino acids. Germline V gene data show CDR1 as SGHNT and CDR2 as YYREEE (reference sequence). V lost 4 bases to trimming and J lost 0 bases, with 14 bases between them. This CDR3 reads CASSIGQSYSYEQYF. The DNA for the CDR3 is TGTGCCAGCAGCATAGGACAGAGTTACTCCTACGAGCAGTACTTC.

This chain connects TRBV1 to TRBJ2-5; TRBD1 is the table's D call, not checked against the DNA. TRBV1 is shown as a pseudogene. The CDR3 length is 16 residues. The CDR3 DNA follows: TGCACCAGCAGCCACCGGGACAGGGGGTTTCAAGAGACCCAGTACTTC. Its protein product is CTSSHRDRGFQETQYF.

The gene calls are TRBV11-2 and TRBJ2-1, with 13 bases lining up with TRBD2. V lost 5 bases to trimming and J lost 9 bases; unmatched junction nucleotides: 10. The V gene's germline CDR1 is SGHAT and CDR2 FQNNGV. The CDR3 sequence is 16 residues long. CDR3 loop: CASSPRLAGGFSEQFF. Written as DNA, the CDR3 is TGTGCCAGCAGCCCTAGACTAGCGGGGGGCTTTAGTGAGCAGTTCTTC.

The V call is TRBV5-6, the J call TRBJ2-5, with TRBD1 matching 10 bases. V lost 4 bases, J lost 5 bases, and 8 bases stayed unmatched. Germline V gives CDR1 SGHDT, CDR2 YYEEEE. The CDR3 length is 15 residues. The CDR3 here is CASSPGQGVWETQYF. As DNA, the CDR3 is TGTGCCAGCAGCCCCGGACAGGGGGTATGGGAGACCCAGTACTTC. The complete variable domain, with remaining parts taken from reference TRBV5-6 and TRBJ2-5, reads DAGVTQSPTHLIKTRGQQVTLRCSPKSGHDTVSWYQQALGQGPQFIFQYYEEEERQRGNFPDRFSGHQFPNYSSELNVNALLLGDSALYLCASSPGQGVWETQYFGPGTRLLVL.